These T cell receptor beta chains were read from a single sample in a study of response to subunit inactivated influenza vaccine. TCRdb reanalysed the RT-PCR reads using MiXCR and keeps one entry per CDR3 protein. The sample includes hundreds of thousands of distinct CDR3 sequences, around 15% of them seen just once. The sequencing used PBMCs from blood, collected around 14 days before vaccination. The origin of the receptors is a man aged 45-65 years who received an inactivated influenza vaccine. CDR3s include the opening cysteine and the closing phenylalanine or tryptophan. The order of the fields is D gene, clone size, J gene, V gene, CDR3 DNA, CDR3 protein. D genes are given only for firm matches. Some rows have no size entry. The others give once, few or many, or a class for an expanded clone.

d_call: TRBD1; clone_size: NA; j_call: TRBJ2-2; v_call: TRBV12-3/TRBV12-4; cdr3_nt: TGTGCCAGCAGTCCCGCCCGGGACAGGGTGGGGACCGGGGAGCTGTTTTTT; cdr3_aa: CASSPARDRVGTGELFF
d_call: TRBD2; clone_size: many; j_call: TRBJ2-1; v_call: TRBV12-3/TRBV12-4; cdr3_nt: TGTGCCAGCAGTCTATCTAGCGGGAGTGGCAATGAGCAGTTCTTC; cdr3_aa: CASSLSSGSGNEQFF
d_call: NA; clone_size: NA; j_call: TRBJ2-3; v_call: TRBV7-3; cdr3_nt: TGTGCCAGCAGCTTATCTTTCGGTGCGGGGGATACGCAGTATTTT; cdr3_aa: CASSLSFGAGDTQYF
d_call: NA; clone_size: many; j_call: TRBJ1-1; v_call: TRBV5-1; cdr3_nt: TGCGCCAGCAGCTTGGGCCCACCAGGTAGGGCGAACACTGAAGCTTTCTTT; cdr3_aa: CASSLGPPGRANTEAFF
d_call: TRBD1; clone_size: NA; j_call: TRBJ2-6; v_call: TRBV6-5; cdr3_nt: TGTGCCAGCAGCTATAGGGGGCCCTATTCTGGGGCCAACGTCCTGACTTTC; cdr3_aa: CASSYRGPYSGANVLTF
d_call: NA; clone_size: NA; j_call: TRBJ1-6; v_call: TRBV27; cdr3_nt: TGTGCCAGCAGTTTGGCCAATACAGGATCAAATTCACCCCTCCACTTT; cdr3_aa: CASSLANTGSNSPLHF
d_call: TRBD1; clone_size: NA; j_call: TRBJ1-6; v_call: TRBV5-1; cdr3_nt: TGCGCCAGCAGCTTACAGGGGTCGGACTATAATTCACCCCTCCACTTT; cdr3_aa: CASSLQGSDYNSPLHF
d_call: TRBD1; clone_size: few; j_call: TRBJ2-6; v_call: TRBV7-9; cdr3_nt: TGTGCCAGCAGCTTAGGGACAGGCTACTCTGGGGCCAACGTCCTGACTTTC; cdr3_aa: CASSLGTGYSGANVLTF
d_call: TRBD2; clone_size: few; j_call: TRBJ2-4; v_call: TRBV15; cdr3_nt: TGTGCCACCAGCAGAGAAGAAGTACCCGGGACTAGCGGGAGGAGGGTAGCCAAAAACATTCAGTACTTC; cdr3_aa: CATSREEVPGTSGRRVAKNIQYF
d_call: NA; clone_size: NA; j_call: TRBJ2-7; v_call: TRBV20-1; cdr3_nt: TGCAGTGCTAGCGACGGTGACTCCTACGAGCAGTACTTC; cdr3_aa: CSASDGDSYEQYF
d_call: TRBD1; clone_size: few; j_call: TRBJ1-5; v_call: TRBV28; cdr3_nt: TGTGCCAGCAGCGCGGACAGGGGGGACCAGCCCCAGCATTTT; cdr3_aa: CASSADRGDQPQHF
d_call: NA; clone_size: NA; j_call: TRBJ1-2; v_call: TRBV6-5; cdr3_nt: TGTGCCAGCAGTTACTCGACTACAGGTGGGAGAGGTGGCTACACCTTC; cdr3_aa: CASSYSTTGGRGGYTF
d_call: NA; clone_size: many; j_call: TRBJ1-4; v_call: TRBV6-2/TRBV6-3; cdr3_nt: TGTGCCAGCAGTTACGTTCCGGATGAAAAACTGTTTTTT; cdr3_aa: CASSYVPDEKLFF
d_call: TRBD1; clone_size: few; j_call: TRBJ1-6; v_call: TRBV20-1; cdr3_nt: TGCAGTGCTAGAGATCGCAGACAGGGATGGAATTCACCCCTCCACTTT; cdr3_aa: CSARDRRQGWNSPLHF
d_call: NA; clone_size: NA; j_call: TRBJ2-6; v_call: TRBV2; cdr3_nt: TGTGCCAGCACCGGGACCCCCTCTGGGGCCAACGTCCTGACTTTC; cdr3_aa: CASTGTPSGANVLTF
d_call: NA; clone_size: NA; j_call: TRBJ2-1; v_call: TRBV7-2; cdr3_nt: TGTGCCAGCACCTTAGACTCGGCCCACAATGAGCAGTTCTTC; cdr3_aa: CASTLDSAHNEQFF
d_call: NA; clone_size: NA; j_call: TRBJ1-6; v_call: TRBV5-1; cdr3_nt: TGCGCCAGCAGCTTGCGAGGGGTGCCCTATAATTCACCCCTCCACTTT; cdr3_aa: CASSLRGVPYNSPLHF
d_call: NA; clone_size: many; j_call: TRBJ2-1; v_call: TRBV7-9; cdr3_nt: TGTGCCAGCAGCCCGGGGGCCGGGACTTCCAATGAGCAGTTCTTC; cdr3_aa: CASSPGAGTSNEQFF
d_call: NA; clone_size: NA; j_call: TRBJ2-5; v_call: TRBV5-5; cdr3_nt: TGTGCCAGCAACCACGGCCGGGCGGCAGAGACCCAGTACTTC; cdr3_aa: CASNHGRAAETQYF
d_call: NA; clone_size: NA; j_call: TRBJ2-2; v_call: TRBV20-1; cdr3_nt: TGCAGTGCTAGAACTGGGGGCAACGCGAACACCGGGGAGCTGCTTTTT; cdr3_aa: CSARTGGNANTGELLF
d_call: TRBD1; clone_size: NA; j_call: TRBJ2-6; v_call: TRBV5-6; cdr3_nt: TGTGCCAGCAGCCTTACACTTGACAGGGTAACCGGGGCCAACGTCCTGACTTTC; cdr3_aa: CASSLTLDRVTGANVLTF
d_call: TRBD2; clone_size: NA; j_call: TRBJ2-7; v_call: TRBV29-1; cdr3_nt: TGCAGCGTGAGGCGGGGGGCTTCGAGCTCCTACGAGCAGTACTTC; cdr3_aa: CSVRRGASSSYEQYF
d_call: NA; clone_size: many; j_call: TRBJ1-2; v_call: TRBV27; cdr3_nt: TGTGCCAGCAGTTTTCAATACCGAAACGGGGGCTACACCTTC; cdr3_aa: CASSFQYRNGGYTF
d_call: TRBD2; clone_size: few; j_call: TRBJ2-4; v_call: TRBV18; cdr3_nt: TGTGCCAGCTCACTCACCCAGGGAGGGCTCCTAGCCAAAAACATTCAGTACTTC; cdr3_aa: CASSLTQGGLLAKNIQYF
d_call: TRBD2; clone_size: many; j_call: TRBJ2-3; v_call: TRBV2; cdr3_nt: TGTGCCAGCACTCCCTTCGGGGGGGATTACACAGATACGCAGTATTTT; cdr3_aa: CASTPFGGDYTDTQYF
d_call: TRBD1; clone_size: many; j_call: TRBJ1-2; v_call: TRBV5-1; cdr3_nt: TGCGCCAGCCAACCCTATATGGCAGGGGGCGATGGCTACACCTTC; cdr3_aa: CASQPYMAGGDGYTF
d_call: NA; clone_size: few; j_call: TRBJ1-5; v_call: TRBV7-8; cdr3_nt: TGTGCCAGCAGCTTAGCAGGGTACAATCAGCCCCAGCATTTT; cdr3_aa: CASSLAGYNQPQHF
d_call: NA; clone_size: NA; j_call: TRBJ1-1; v_call: TRBV9; cdr3_nt: TGTGCCAGCAGCCCCGGGAGGGTTTCTGGAACTGAAGCTTTCTTT; cdr3_aa: CASSPGRVSGTEAFF
d_call: NA; clone_size: NA; j_call: TRBJ2-7; v_call: TRBV7-2; cdr3_nt: TGTGCCAGCAGCTTAGCCGCGTCTAAAAGCTCCTACGAGCAGTACTTC; cdr3_aa: CASSLAASKSSYEQYF
d_call: NA; clone_size: few; j_call: TRBJ2-1; v_call: TRBV29-1; cdr3_nt: TGCAGCGTTGAAGACGGCAGTTACAATGAGCAGTTCTTC; cdr3_aa: CSVEDGSYNEQFF
d_call: NA; clone_size: few; j_call: TRBJ2-3; v_call: TRBV11-2; cdr3_nt: TGTGCCAGCAGCTTTCGACCACCCACAGATACGCAGTATTTT; cdr3_aa: CASSFRPPTDTQYF
d_call: NA; clone_size: NA; j_call: TRBJ2-1; v_call: TRBV6-6; cdr3_nt: TGTGCCAGCAGTTACCTGGAGAATGAGCAGTTCTTC; cdr3_aa: CASSYLENEQFF
d_call: NA; clone_size: NA; j_call: TRBJ2-6; v_call: TRBV29-1; cdr3_nt: TGCAGCGTTGAAGGGATAGAAAGCTCTGGGGCCAACGTCCTGACTTTC; cdr3_aa: CSVEGIESSGANVLTF
d_call: TRBD1; clone_size: NA; j_call: TRBJ1-2; v_call: TRBV19; cdr3_nt: TGTGCCAGTAGTGTGACAGGGGTGGATGGCTACACCTTC; cdr3_aa: CASSVTGVDGYTF
d_call: TRBD2; clone_size: few; j_call: TRBJ2-1; v_call: TRBV12-3/TRBV12-4; cdr3_nt: TGTGCCAGCAGTTTAGATGGGGTGGTAGCGGGGAGGAACAATGAGCAGTTCTTC; cdr3_aa: CASSLDGVVAGRNNEQFF
d_call: NA; clone_size: few; j_call: TRBJ1-1; v_call: TRBV6-1; cdr3_nt: TGTGCCAGCAGTAAACAGGGTGGGGCTGAAGCTTTCTTT; cdr3_aa: CASSKQGGAEAFF
d_call: NA; clone_size: many; j_call: TRBJ1-2; v_call: TRBV4-1; cdr3_nt: TGCGCCAGCAGCCAGAATCACCGGGAGTACTATGGCTACACCTTC; cdr3_aa: CASSQNHREYYGYTF
d_call: TRBD2; clone_size: many; j_call: TRBJ2-5; v_call: TRBV4-2; cdr3_nt: TGTGCCAGCAGCCAAGATAACCAGCGGGGACACCAAGAGACCCAGTACTTC; cdr3_aa: CASSQDNQRGHQETQYF
d_call: TRBD2; clone_size: few; j_call: TRBJ2-1; v_call: TRBV19; cdr3_nt: TGTGCCAGTAGTGTCCAGACTAGCGGGAGCGATGAGCAGTTCTTC; cdr3_aa: CASSVQTSGSDEQFF
d_call: NA; clone_size: NA; j_call: TRBJ1-5; v_call: TRBV20-1; cdr3_nt: TGCAGTGCTAGGTACATGATGGGTCAGCCCCAGCATTTT; cdr3_aa: CSARYMMGQPQHF
d_call: NA; clone_size: many; j_call: TRBJ2-3; v_call: TRBV2; cdr3_nt: TGTGCCAGCAGTGAGTGGCTAGCCGGGGGCACAGATACGCAGTATTTT; cdr3_aa: CASSEWLAGGTDTQYF
d_call: NA; clone_size: NA; j_call: TRBJ2-7; v_call: TRBV28; cdr3_nt: TGTGCCAGCAGTTCCCCCCCAGGCGAACCTACAGAGCAGTACTTC; cdr3_aa: CASSSPPGEPTEQYF
d_call: TRBD2; clone_size: NA; j_call: TRBJ2-7; v_call: TRBV10-3; cdr3_nt: TGTGCCATCAGTGGACTAGCGGGGTTTTACTTC; cdr3_aa: CAISGLAGFYF